This TCR beta chain was captured by sequencing in a study of blood T cell repertoires in COVID-19. For the study at large: The study drew acute and convalescent COVID-19 samples from the United States, Italy and Spain.

This clone was observed a single time. As originally analysed: Amplification with reference gene primers provided the estimates of nucleated cell counts. Some clones are missing from TCRdb's copy, which holds only in-frame ones; the method was immunoSEQ multiplex PCR. The V and J calls and the clone size are those of that table, but D and trimming were determined from the DNA. The sample has 200,000 to 300,000 clones; 70% to 85% are singletons. CDR3 size: 15 residues. The rearrangement joins TRBV21-1 to TRBJ1-2; TRBD1, as called in the table, went unchecked against the DNA. TRBV21-1 counts as a pseudogene. The sample consisted of peripheral blood. The source is a middle-aged man who had recovered from COVID-19. The chain's CDR3 is CASSKGWTGSYGYTF. The CDR3 DNA is TGTGCCAGCAGCAAGGGATGGACAGGGTCCTATGGCTACACCTTC.